In this sample, the clone carrying this T cell receptor beta chain turned up a few times. Method: immunoSEQ multiplex PCR; TCRdb's copy keeps in-frame clones and lacks some. The data contain 200,000 to 300,000 clones, roughly 86% of them singletons. The germline CDR1 and CDR2 sequences are SGHTA and FQGTGA. With 5 bases removed from V and 6 bases from J, the gap between germline ends came to 11 bases. The CDR3 has 12 residues. This entry comes from a study of blood T cell repertoires in COVID-19. Material: peripheral blood. This clonotype was obtained from a man between 45 and 60 years old with acute or convalescent COVID-19. The rearrangement joins TRBV7-3 to TRBJ2-7, with a weak D call TRBD1 (6 bases). The CDR3 nucleotides read TGTGCCAGCAGCATCCAAGGGGGCGAGCAGTACTTC. Protein sequence: CASSIQGGEQYF. Full variable domain (remainder filled in from reference TRBV7-3 and TRBJ2-7): GAGVSQTPSNKVTEKGKYVELRCDPISGHTALYWYRQSLGQGPEFLIYFQGTGAADDSGLPNDRFFAVRPEGSVSTLKIQRTERGDSAVYLCASSIQGGEQYFGPGTRLTVT.